A selection of T cell receptor beta chains follows, all from one sample in a study of T cells in Graves' hyperthyroidism and ophthalmopathy. In TCRdb, the multiplex PCR reads were re-called with MiXCR into one record per CDR3 protein. The table records 90,000 to 120,000 distinct CDR3 sequences, roughly 15% of them present only once. The sequencing input was blood. These receptors were collected from a woman in her fifties or sixties with Graves' hyperthyroidism. The CDR3 runs from the conserved cysteine through the conserved F or W. A D gene is named only where the DNA matches it firmly. Clone size is stated in some rows and not others, as once, few, many or a class when expanded.

abundance | j_gene | d_gene | v_gene | len | CDR3nt | CDR3aa
NA | TRBJ1-1 | TRBD1 | TRBV9 | 15 | TGTGCCAGCAGCGGCTCGGACAGGGAGAACACTGAAGCTTTCTTT | CASSGSDRENTEAFF
many | TRBJ2-1 | NA | TRBV6-2/TRBV6-3 | 13 | TGTGCCAGCAGTATTACACAGGGAGTTGAGCAGTTCTTC | CASSITQGVEQFF
few | TRBJ2-1 | NA | TRBV24-1 | 16 | TGTGCCACCAGTGATCCGGACATGGCTGCCTACAATGAGCAGTTCTTC | CATSDPDMAAYNEQFF
many | TRBJ2-1 | TRBD2 | TRBV6-1 | 15 | TGTGCCAGCAGTGAGCTAGCGGGGGCTAAGGATGAGCAGTTCTTC | CASSELAGAKDEQFF
many | TRBJ2-3 | TRBD2 | TRBV28 | 14 | TGTGCCAGCAGTACTAGCGGGAGAACAGATACGCAGTATTTT | CASSTSGRTDTQYF
NA | TRBJ2-2 | TRBD2 | TRBV6-2/TRBV6-3 | 18 | TGTGCCAGCAGTTACGCGTTAAGACTAGCAGCGAACACCGGGGAGCTGTTTTTT | CASSYALRLAANTGELFF
many | TRBJ2-5 | TRBD2 | TRBV4-2 | 17 | TGTGCCAGCAGCCACGCCTGGACTAGCGGGAGAGGGGAGACCCAGTACTTC | CASSHAWTSGRGETQYF
few | TRBJ2-3 | NA | TRBV7-9 | 13 | TGTGCCAGCAGACGAAGTAGCACAGATACGCAGTATTTT | CASRRSSTDTQYF
many | TRBJ2-1 | NA | TRBV7-9 | 13 | TGTGCCAGCAGCCCCCGGAGCTACAATGAGCAGTTCTTC | CASSPRSYNEQFF
many | TRBJ1-5 | NA | TRBV20-1 | 16 | TGCAGTGCTAGAGATGCGGCTTACCATAGCAATCAGCCCCAGCATTTT | CSARDAAYHSNQPQHF
many | TRBJ2-1 | NA | TRBV19 | 13 | TGTGCCAGTAGTAAGAACAGTCTCAATGAGCAGTTCTTC | CASSKNSLNEQFF
many | TRBJ2-3 | TRBD2 | TRBV6-1 | 15 | TGTGCCAGCATTCGGGGGGTCGCCTCCACAGATACGCAGTATTTT | CASIRGVASTDTQYF
many | TRBJ2-4 | NA | TRBV6-6 | 16 | TGTGCCAGCAGTTACAGCCGGGAGTGGAGCAAAAACATTCAGTACTTC | CASSYSREWSKNIQYF
NA | TRBJ2-1 | TRBD2 | TRBV2 | 14 | TGTGCCAGCAGTTCTAGCGGGACTGCGAATGAGCAGTTCTTC | CASSSSGTANEQFF
NA | TRBJ2-7 | TRBD1 | TRBV19 | 16 | TGTGCCAGTAGGTCCACTTCGACAGGGGCCCTTTACGAGCAGTACTTC | CASRSTSTGALYEQYF
many | TRBJ2-1 | NA | TRBV6-2/TRBV6-3 | 14 | TGTGCCAGCAGTACGCTACGGGCGCCCTATGAGCAGTTCTTC | CASSTLRAPYEQFF
many | TRBJ1-1 | TRBD1 | TRBV28 | 16 | TGTGCCAGCAGCCACCTCGGACAGGGGGGGAACACTGAAGCTTTCTTT | CASSHLGQGGNTEAFF
many | TRBJ2-1 | NA | TRBV7-8 | 12 | TGTGCCAGCAGCTTAGTTGACAATGAGCAGTTCTTC | CASSLVDNEQFF
many | TRBJ2-5 | TRBD2 | TRBV7-3 | 18 | TGTGCCAGCAGCTTAAGGCTAGCGGGAGGGCCGGGAGTAGAGACCCAGTACTTC | CASSLRLAGGPGVETQYF
many | TRBJ1-4 | NA | TRBV4-1 | 13 | TGCGCCAGCAGCCCGCTAGAGGGGGAAAAACTGTTTTTT | CASSPLEGEKLFF
many | TRBJ2-3 | NA | TRBV27 | 13 | TGTGCCAGCAGTTATCGCGGCACAGATACGCAGTATTTT | CASSYRGTDTQYF
few | TRBJ2-7 | NA | TRBV29-1 | 14 | TGCAGCGTTCTAGGTGGAAGCAGGGTCTACGAGCAGTACTTC | CSVLGGSRVYEQYF
many | TRBJ2-7 | NA | TRBV9 | 12 | TGTGCCAGCAGCACTGGGGGAGGCGAGCAGTACTTC | CASSTGGGEQYF